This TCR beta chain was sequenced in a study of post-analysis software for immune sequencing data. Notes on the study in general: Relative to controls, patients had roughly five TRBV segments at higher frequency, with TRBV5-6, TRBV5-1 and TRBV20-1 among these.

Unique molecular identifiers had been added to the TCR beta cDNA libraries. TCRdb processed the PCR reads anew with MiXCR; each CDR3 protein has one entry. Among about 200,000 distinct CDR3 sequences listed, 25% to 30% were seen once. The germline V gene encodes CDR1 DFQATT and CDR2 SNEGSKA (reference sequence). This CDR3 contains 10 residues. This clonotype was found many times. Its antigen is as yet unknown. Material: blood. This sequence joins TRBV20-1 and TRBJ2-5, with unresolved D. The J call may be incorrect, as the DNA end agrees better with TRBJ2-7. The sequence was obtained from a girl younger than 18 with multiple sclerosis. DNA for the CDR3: TGCAGTGCTAGGTTCGACGAGCAGTACTTC. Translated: CSARFDEQYF.